This entry is about one T cell receptor beta chain. No antigen is known for it. Base qualities are not provided; no much larger clone lies one nucleotide away. The CDR1 and CDR2 encoded by the germline V gene are LGHNA and YNFKEQ. Trimmed from V: 4 bases; trimmed from J: 5 bases; junction bases lacking a gene match: 12. There are 18 amino acids in the CDR3, from cysteine to phenylalanine inclusive. Kept here is only the CDR3 DNA, which spans 54 bases and is read in frame from base 1. This record belongs to a study of blood T cell repertoires in COVID-19 (dated by TCRdb to the early 2020s). Regarding the study in general: Samples covering the acute and convalescent phases of COVID-19 were provided by collaborators in the United States, Italy and Spain. The prospective study material was composed of cDNA or gDNA derived from T cells, B-cell-depleted T cells, or PBMCs. The dataset comprised deeply sampled blood TCRbeta repertoires from subjects exposed to, actively infected with, or recovered from COVID-19. The repertoires were made available in a free public database intended to serve as a resource for research on the immune response to SARS-CoV-2. The samples were drawn from the first 160 participants of the ongoing ImmuneRACE study and from 950 to 1,500 subjects provided by 6 global collaborators. A de-identified subject ID, COVID-19 status, age in years and sex were almost always included in the sample metadata. Where available, HLA class I and class II types were obtained from metadata supplied by the sample provider rather than from assay-based typing.

Overall study results and their limits: Clinical and demographic metadata were provided uncurated, with the amount varying by source and participant.

The collaborating institutions used their own protocols to collect whole blood in K2EDTA tubes. For TCRbeta analysis, collaborators shipped samples in one of three forms: frozen whole blood, isolated PBMCs, or DNA extracted from either of those sample types. TCRbeta CDR3 regions were amplified from genomic DNA using the immunoSEQ Assay, a bias-controlled multiplex PCR. In the paper's pipeline: Within the assay, amplification of reference gene primers was used to estimate how many nucleated cells each sample contained. To quantify the absolute abundance of each unique TCRbeta CDR3 rearrangement, sequence reads were collapsed and filtered. For each sample, productive Simpson clonality was calculated as the square root of Simpson's diversity index across productive rearrangements. This is the immuneACCESS table as TCRdb keeps it, with only in-frame sequences that have V and J called. A part of the clones is gone; compared with another copy, unresolved V genes explain less than half, and the rest is unexplained. From that table come the V and J calls and clone size; the DNA was used to work out D and trimming. Counted in this sample were some 120,000 clones; just over 90% of them appeared once. The top ten constitute 1.5% to 2% of the sample.

The source material was peripheral blood. This TCR was sampled from a human donor with active COVID-19. The donor label of this sample is uncertain. Recombination joined TRBV4-2 with TRBJ2-3, and 13 junctional nucleotides match TRBD2. The bases are TGTGCCAGCAGCCTGATCCCTCAACTAGCGGGGGGGCAAGATACGCAGTATTTT. This yields the protein CASSLIPQLAGGQDTQYF.